This TCR beta chain was sequenced in a study of cytomegalovirus exposure and HLA in healthy donors. Study context: Within the Caucasian-associated ancestry cluster were approximately 77% of the approximately 370 genotyped donors.

Trimming cost V 2 bases and J 8 bases, with 9 bases left between them. The CDR3 has 12 amino acids. The germline gives CDR1 LNHDA, CDR2 SQIVND (reference sequence). Primers included in the PCR were 60 Vbeta and 13 Jbeta primers. TCRdb's copy holds only in-frame clones and misses some; the assay was immunoSEQ multiplex PCR. This table holds approximately 140,000 clones, approximately 82% found once. Study-wide findings and caveats: Sequencing depth roughly uniform across donors was assumed in presence/absence analyses. In vitro data verified a few CMV-associated chains as specific for CMV antigens. For most TCR beta V segments, an earlier analysis put the productive rate at about 90% or about 30% of the time.

To note about this clone: Its specificity is not known.

What was sequenced was PBMCs. The rearrangement joins TRBV19 to TRBJ1-1; D is unresolved. This sequence originates from a man between 40 and 49 years old in good health and CMV-seronegative. The CDR3 nucleotides read TGTGCCAGTAGTATAAGGGCGGGAGAAGCTTTCTTT. Translated, it gives CASSIRAGEAFF.